This T cell receptor beta chain stems from a study of identical twins. This clonotype was observed at least ten times. Its specificity is unknown. Whole-study results and caveats: Excess low generation probability was seen in twin-shared out-of-frame alpha sequences. Memory repertoires lacked the insertion deficit that abundant cord blood beta clonotypes showed. Twins' excess sharing was less marked for out-of-frame beta sequences.

Donors were all healthy Caucasians. TCRdb reanalysed the 5' RACE reads using MiXCR and keeps one entry per CDR3 protein. The sample shows more than 1.5 million distinct CDR3 sequences, around 29% of them seen only once. CDR3 length: 13 residues. Germline values: CDR1 DFQATT, CDR2 SNEGSKA (reference sequence). The TCR was taken from a newborn girl in good health. J is TRBJ2-5 and V is TRBV20-1; D unclear. The DNA end is a closer match to TRBJ2-7, so the J assignment may be wrong. Input material: cord blood. The CDR3 sequence: CSASPRSLGEQYF. In DNA form, the CDR3 reads TGCAGTGCTAGCCCCAGATCCCTGGGCGAGCAGTACTTC.